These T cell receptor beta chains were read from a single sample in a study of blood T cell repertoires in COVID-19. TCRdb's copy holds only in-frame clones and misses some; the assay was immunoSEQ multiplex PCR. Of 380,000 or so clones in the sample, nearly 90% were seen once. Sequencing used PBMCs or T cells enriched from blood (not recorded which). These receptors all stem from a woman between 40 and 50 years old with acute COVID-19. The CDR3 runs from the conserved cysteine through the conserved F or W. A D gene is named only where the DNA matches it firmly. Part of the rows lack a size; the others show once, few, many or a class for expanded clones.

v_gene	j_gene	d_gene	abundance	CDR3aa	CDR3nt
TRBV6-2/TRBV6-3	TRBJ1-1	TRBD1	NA	CASSPTGFEAFF	TGTGCCAGCAGCCCGACAGGGTTTGAAGCTTTCTTT
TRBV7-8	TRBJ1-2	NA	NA	CASSRGQINYGYTF	TGTGCCAGCAGCCGAGGACAGATTAACTATGGCTACACCTTC
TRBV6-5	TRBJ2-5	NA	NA	CASSYSPGGFQETQYF	TGTGCCAGCAGTTACTCTCCGGGGGGCTTCCAAGAGACCCAGTACTTC
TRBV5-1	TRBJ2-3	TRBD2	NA	CASSQGLAGGPGTDTQYF	TGCGCCAGCAGCCAGGGACTAGCGGGGGGGCCGGGCACAGATACGCAGTATTTT
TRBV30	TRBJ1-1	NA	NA	CAWMVAGEAFF	TGTGCCTGGATGGTCGCAGGAGAAGCTTTCTTT
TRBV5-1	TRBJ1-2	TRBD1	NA	CASSKGQGDVGYTF	TGCGCCAGCAGCAAAGGACAGGGAGATGTTGGCTACACCTTC
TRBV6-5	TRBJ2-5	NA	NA	CASSLTAQETQYF	TGTGCCAGCAGTTTGACAGCTCAAGAGACCCAGTACTTC
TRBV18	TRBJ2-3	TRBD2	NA	CASSPLAPSGGNTDTQYF	TGTGCCAGCTCACCTTTGGCGCCTAGCGGGGGAAACACAGATACGCAGTATTTT
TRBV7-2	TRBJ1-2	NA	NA	CASSLETTYYGYTF	TGTGCCAGCAGCTTAGAGACGACTTACTATGGCTACACCTTC
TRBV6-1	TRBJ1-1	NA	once	CASSESGLPEAFF	TGTGCCAGCAGTGAAAGCGGGCTCCCTGAAGCTTTCTTT
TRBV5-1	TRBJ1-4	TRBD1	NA	CASSFGQGREKLFF	TGCGCCAGCAGCTTTGGACAGGGGAGAGAAAAACTGTTTTTT
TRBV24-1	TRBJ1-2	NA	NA	CATSDLQDEVYGYTF	TGTGCCACCAGTGATTTACAGGATGAAGTCTATGGCTACACCTTC
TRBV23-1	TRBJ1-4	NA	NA	CASSQSEGLNEKLFF	TGCGCCAGCAGTCAATCGGAGGGGCTTAATGAAAAACTGTTTTTT
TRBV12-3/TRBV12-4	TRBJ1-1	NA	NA	CASSFQENTEAFF	TGTGCCAGCAGTTTTCAGGAGAACACTGAAGCTTTCTTT
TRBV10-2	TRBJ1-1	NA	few	CASSEGDRTEAFF	TGCGCCAGCAGTGAGGGTGACAGGACTGAAGCTTTCTTT
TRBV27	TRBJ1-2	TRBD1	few	CASSLLPFSGQGAEGYTF	TGTGCCAGCAGTTTACTCCCATTCTCGGGACAGGGCGCGGAGGGCTACACCTTC
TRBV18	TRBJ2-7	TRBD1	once	CASSPTGGEQYF	TGTGCCAGCTCACCTACAGGGGGCGAGCAGTACTTC
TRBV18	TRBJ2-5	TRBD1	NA	CASSPPTGGEGTQYF	TGTGCCAGCTCACCACCGACAGGGGGTGAGGGGACCCAGTACTTC
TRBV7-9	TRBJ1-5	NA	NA	CASSYSLSNQPQHF	TGTGCCAGCAGTTACAGCCTTAGCAATCAGCCCCAGCATTTT
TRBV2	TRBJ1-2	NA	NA	CAGTRGDSGYTF	TGTGCCGGAACCAGAGGGGACTCAGGCTACACCTTC
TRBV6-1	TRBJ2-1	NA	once	CASSEAGLQGSEQFF	TGTGCCAGCAGTGAAGCGGGACTCCAAGGCAGTGAGCAGTTCTTC
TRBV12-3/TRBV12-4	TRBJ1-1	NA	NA	CASSPAGSIKAFF	TGTGCCAGCAGCCCTGCGGGCAGTATAAAAGCTTTCTTT
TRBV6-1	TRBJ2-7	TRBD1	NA	CASSEVDRVDEQYF	TGTGCCAGCAGTGAGGTGGACAGGGTCGACGAGCAGTACTTC
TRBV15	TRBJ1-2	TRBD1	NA	CATSRERQGGYTF	TGTGCCACCAGCAGAGAAAGACAGGGAGGCTACACCTTC
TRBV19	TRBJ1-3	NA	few	CASGGVTGNTIYF	TGTGCCAGCGGGGGAGTGACTGGAAACACCATATATTTT
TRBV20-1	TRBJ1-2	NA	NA	CSATRGNTF	TGCAGTGCTACCAGGGGTAATACCTTC
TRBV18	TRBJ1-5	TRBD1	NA	CASSPDRENQPQHF	TGTGCCAGCTCACCAGACAGGGAGAATCAGCCCCAGCATTTT
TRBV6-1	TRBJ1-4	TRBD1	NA	CASSEGRPTGTSEKLFF	TGTGCCAGCAGCGAAGGAAGGCCGACAGGGACGAGCGAAAAACTGTTTTTT
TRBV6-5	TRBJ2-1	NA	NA	CASSYSRGNEQFF	TGTGCCAGCAGTTACTCGAGAGGGAATGAGCAGTTCTTC